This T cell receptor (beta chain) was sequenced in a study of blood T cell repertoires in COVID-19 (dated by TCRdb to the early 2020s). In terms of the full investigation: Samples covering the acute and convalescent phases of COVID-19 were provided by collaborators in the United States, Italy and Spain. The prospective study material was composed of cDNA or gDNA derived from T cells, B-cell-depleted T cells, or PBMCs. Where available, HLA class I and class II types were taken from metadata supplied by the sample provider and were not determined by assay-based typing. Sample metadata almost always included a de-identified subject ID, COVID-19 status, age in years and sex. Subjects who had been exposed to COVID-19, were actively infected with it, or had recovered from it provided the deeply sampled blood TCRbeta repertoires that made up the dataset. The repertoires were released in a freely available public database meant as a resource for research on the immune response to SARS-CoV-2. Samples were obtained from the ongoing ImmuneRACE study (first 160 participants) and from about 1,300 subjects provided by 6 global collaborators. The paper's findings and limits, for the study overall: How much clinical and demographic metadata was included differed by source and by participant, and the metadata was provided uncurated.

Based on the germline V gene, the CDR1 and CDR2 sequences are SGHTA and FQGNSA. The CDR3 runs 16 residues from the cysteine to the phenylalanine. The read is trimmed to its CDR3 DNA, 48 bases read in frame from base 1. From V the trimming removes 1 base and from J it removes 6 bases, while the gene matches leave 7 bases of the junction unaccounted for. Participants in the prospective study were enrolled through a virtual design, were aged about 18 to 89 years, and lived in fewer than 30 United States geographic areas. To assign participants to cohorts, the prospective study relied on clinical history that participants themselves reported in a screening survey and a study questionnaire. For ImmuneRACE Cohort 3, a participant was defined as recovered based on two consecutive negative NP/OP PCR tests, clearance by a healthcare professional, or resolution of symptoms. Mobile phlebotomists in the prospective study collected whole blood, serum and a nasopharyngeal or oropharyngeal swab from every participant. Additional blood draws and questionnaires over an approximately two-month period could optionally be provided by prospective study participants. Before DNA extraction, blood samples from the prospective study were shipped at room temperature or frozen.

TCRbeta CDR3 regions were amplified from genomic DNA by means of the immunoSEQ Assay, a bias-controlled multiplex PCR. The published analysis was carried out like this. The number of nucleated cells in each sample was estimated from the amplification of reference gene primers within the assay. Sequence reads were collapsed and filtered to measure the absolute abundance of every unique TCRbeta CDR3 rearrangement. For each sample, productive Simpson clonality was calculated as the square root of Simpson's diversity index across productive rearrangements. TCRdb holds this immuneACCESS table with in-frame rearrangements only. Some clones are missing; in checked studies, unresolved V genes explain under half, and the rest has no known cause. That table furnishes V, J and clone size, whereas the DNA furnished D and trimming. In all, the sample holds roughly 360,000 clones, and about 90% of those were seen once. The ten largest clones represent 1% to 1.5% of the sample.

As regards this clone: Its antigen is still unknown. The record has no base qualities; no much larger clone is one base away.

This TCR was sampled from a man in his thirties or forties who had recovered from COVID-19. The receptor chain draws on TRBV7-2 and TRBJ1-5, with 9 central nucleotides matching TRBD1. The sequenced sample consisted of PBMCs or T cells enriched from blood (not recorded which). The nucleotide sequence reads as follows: TGTGCCAGCAGCTTAGACGCAGGACAGGGGAGTCAGCCCCAGCATTTT. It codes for CASSLDAGQGSQPQHF.